This T cell receptor beta chain was captured in a study of beta chain features in type 1 diabetes. CDR1 is SNHLY and CDR2 is FYNNEI in the germline V gene. The V end was cut by 8 bases, the J end by 0 bases, with 13 bases between. This CDR3 has 14 amino acids. This clone was found a few times. cDNA synthesis used the whole RNA isolate, giving expressed TCRB sequences. Method: immunoSEQ multiplex PCR; TCRdb's copy keeps in-frame clones and lacks some. The sample yields about 110,000 clones, roughly 40% seen once. V is TRBV2 and J is TRBJ1-1; tentative D call: TRBD1 (5 bases). The sequenced sample consisted of stem cell memory CD4+ T cells from blood. The TCR comes from a woman between 18 and 29 years old in good health. CDR3 DNA: TGTGCCAGCCTCCGGGGGATGGTGAACACTGAAGCTTTCTTT. It specifies CASLRGMVNTEAFF.